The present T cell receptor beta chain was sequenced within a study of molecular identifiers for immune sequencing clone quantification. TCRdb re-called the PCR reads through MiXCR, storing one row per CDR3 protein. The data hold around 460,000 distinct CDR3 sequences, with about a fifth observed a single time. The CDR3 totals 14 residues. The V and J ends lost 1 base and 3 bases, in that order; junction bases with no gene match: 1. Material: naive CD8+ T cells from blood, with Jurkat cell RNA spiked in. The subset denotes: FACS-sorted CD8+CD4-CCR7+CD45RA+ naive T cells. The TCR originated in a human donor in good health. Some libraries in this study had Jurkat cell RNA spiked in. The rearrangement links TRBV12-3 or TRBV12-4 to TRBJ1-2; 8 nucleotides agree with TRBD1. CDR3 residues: CASSLGQGYYGYTF. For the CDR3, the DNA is TGTGCCAGCAGTTTAGGACAGGGGTACTATGGCTACACCTTC.